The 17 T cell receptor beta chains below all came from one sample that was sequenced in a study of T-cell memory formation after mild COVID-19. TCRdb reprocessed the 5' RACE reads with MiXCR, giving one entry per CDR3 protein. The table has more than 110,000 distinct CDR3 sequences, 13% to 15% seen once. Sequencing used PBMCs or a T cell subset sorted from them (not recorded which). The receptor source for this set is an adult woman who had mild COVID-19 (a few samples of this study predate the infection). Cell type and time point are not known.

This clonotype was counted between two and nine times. Here the CDR3 DNA reads TGTGCCAGCAGCCTACGAGCGGGAGGGCCAATTCGTGAGCAGTTCTTC. Translation gives CASSLRAGGPIREQFF. This chain connects TRBV5-4 to TRBJ2-1; 10 positions match TRBD2. The V and J ends lost 4 bases and 9 bases, in that order; junction bases with no gene match: 13. In germline, CDR1 is SGHNT, CDR2 YYREEE (reference sequence). The CDR3 sequence is 16 residues long.

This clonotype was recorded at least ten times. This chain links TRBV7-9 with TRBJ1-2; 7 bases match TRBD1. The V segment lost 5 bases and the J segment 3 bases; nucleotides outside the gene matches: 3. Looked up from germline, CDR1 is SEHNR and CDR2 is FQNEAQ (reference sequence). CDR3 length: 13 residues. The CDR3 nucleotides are TGTGCCAGCAGCGACCAGGGGGACTATGGCTACACCTTC. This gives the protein CASSDQGDYGYTF.

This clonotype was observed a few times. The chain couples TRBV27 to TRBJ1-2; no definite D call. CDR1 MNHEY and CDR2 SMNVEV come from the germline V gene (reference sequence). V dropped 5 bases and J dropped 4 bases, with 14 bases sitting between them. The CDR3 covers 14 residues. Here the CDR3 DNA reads TGTGCCAGCAGTCTACGAGTAGGGAGCTATGGCTACACCTTC. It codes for CASSLRVGSYGYTF.

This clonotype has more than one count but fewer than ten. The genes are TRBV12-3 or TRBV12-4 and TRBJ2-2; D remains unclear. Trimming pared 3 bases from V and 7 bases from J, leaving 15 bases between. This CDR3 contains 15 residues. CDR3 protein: CASSFEPTGNGELFF. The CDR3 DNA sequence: TGTGCCAGCAGTTTTGAGCCAACTGGGAACGGGGAGCTGTTTTTT.

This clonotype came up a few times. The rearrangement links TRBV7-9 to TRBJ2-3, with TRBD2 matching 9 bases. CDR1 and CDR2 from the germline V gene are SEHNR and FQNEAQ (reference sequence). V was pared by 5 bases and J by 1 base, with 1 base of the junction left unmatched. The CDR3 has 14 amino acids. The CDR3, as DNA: TGTGCCAGCAGCAGGACTAGCGGCACAGATACGCAGTATTTT. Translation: CASSRTSGTDTQYF.

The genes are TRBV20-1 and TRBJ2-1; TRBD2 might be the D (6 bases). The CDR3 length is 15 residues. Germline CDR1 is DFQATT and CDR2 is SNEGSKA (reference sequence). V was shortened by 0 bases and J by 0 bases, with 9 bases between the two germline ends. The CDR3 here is CSAREGLPSYNEQFF. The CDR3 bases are TGCAGTGCTAGAGAGGGACTGCCCTCCTACAATGAGCAGTTCTTC.

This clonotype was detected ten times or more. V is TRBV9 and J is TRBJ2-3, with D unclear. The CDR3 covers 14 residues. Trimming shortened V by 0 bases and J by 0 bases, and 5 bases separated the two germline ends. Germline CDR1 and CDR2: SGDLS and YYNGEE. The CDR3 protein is CASSVGWSTDTQYF. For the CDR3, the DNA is TGTGCCAGCAGCGTAGGTTGGAGCACAGATACGCAGTATTTT. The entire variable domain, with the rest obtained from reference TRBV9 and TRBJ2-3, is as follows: DSGVTQTPKHLITATGQRVTLRCSPRSGDLSVYWYQQSLDQGLQFLIQYYNGEERAKGNILERFSAQQFPDLHSELNLSSLELGDSALYFCASSVGWSTDTQYFGPGTRLTVL.

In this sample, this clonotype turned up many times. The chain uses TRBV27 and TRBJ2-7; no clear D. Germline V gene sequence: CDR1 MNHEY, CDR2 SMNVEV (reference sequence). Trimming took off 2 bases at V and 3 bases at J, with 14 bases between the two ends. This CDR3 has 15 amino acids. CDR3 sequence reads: CASSLTGRKIYEQYF. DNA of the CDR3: TGTGCCAGCAGTTTAACCGGACGAAAGATCTACGAGCAGTACTTC.

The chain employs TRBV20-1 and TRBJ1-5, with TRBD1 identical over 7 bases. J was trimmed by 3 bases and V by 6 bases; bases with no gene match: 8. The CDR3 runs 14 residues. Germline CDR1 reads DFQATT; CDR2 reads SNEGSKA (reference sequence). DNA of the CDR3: TGCAGTGCCCAGGGGGGCAGCCCCAATCAGCCCCAGCATTTT. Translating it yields CSAQGGSPNQPQHF.

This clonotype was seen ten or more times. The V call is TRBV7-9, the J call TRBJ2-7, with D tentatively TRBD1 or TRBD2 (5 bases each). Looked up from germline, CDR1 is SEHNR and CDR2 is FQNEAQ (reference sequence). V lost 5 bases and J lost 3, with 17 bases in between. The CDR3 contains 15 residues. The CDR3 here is CASSPGTLRVYEQYF. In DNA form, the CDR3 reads TGTGCCAGCAGCCCCGGGACCCTAAGGGTCTACGAGCAGTACTTC.

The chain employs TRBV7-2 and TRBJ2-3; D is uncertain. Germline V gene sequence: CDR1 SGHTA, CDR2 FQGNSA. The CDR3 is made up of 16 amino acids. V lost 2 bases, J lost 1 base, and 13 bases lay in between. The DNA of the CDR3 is TGTGCCAGCAGCTTATGGGCGTCCGCGGGCACAGATACGCAGTATTTT. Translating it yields CASSLWASAGTDTQYF.

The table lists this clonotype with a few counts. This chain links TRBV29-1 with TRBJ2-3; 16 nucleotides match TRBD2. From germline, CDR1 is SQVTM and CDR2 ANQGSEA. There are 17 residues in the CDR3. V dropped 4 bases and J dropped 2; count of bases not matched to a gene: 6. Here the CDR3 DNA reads TGCAGCGTTGCCGGGACTAGCGGGAGGGAGGTCACAGATACGCAGTATTTT. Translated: CSVAGTSGREVTDTQYF.

CDR3 coding DNA: TGTGCCAGCAGCCTAGAACAGGGAATTTCCTACAATGAGCAGTTCTTC. This gives the protein CASSLEQGISYNEQFF. The genes are TRBV7-9 and TRBJ2-1; the D gene is possibly TRBD1 (6 bases). The germline gives CDR1 SEHNR, CDR2 FQNEAQ (reference sequence). V was cut by 5 bases and J by 1 base, with 15 bases left in between. The CDR3 is 16 amino acids.

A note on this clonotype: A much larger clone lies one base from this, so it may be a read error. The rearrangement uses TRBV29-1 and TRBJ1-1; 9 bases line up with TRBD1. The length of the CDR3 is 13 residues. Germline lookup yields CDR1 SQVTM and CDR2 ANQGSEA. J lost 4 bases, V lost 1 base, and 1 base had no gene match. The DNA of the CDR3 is TGCAGCGTTGAAGGACAGGGGGGCACTGAAGCTTTCTTT. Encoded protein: CSVEGQGGTEAFF.

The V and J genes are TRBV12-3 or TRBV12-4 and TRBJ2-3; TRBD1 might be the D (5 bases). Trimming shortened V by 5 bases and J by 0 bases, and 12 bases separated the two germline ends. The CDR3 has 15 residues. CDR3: CASSRQHPSTDTQYF. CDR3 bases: TGTGCCAGCAGTAGACAGCACCCTAGCACAGATACGCAGTATTTT.

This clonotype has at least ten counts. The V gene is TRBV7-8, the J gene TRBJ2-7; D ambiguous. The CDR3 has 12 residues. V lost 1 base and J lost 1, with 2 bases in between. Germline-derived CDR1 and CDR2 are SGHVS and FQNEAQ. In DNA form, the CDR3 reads TGTGCCAGCAGCTTAGGGTCCTACGAGCAGTACTTC. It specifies CASSLGSYEQYF.

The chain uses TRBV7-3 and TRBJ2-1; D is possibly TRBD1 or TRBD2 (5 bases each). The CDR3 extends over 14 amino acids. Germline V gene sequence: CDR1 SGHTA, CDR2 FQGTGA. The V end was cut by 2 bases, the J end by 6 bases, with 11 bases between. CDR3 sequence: CASSLEGRPNEQFF. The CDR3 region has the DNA TGTGCCAGCAGCTTAGAGGGACGGCCCAATGAGCAGTTCTTC.